These 22 T cell receptor beta chains came from one sample sequenced in a study of cytomegalovirus exposure and HLA in healthy donors. 13 Jbeta primers and 60 Vbeta primers were used for the PCR. Repertoires were generated with immunoSEQ multiplex PCR, while TCRdb's copy carries only in-frame clones and drops some. The sample gives a few hundred thousand clones, approximately 68% of which show up once; 1.8% is in the top ten. Sequencing input: PBMCs. The source of these receptors is a woman aged 25 to 39 in good health and CMV-seronegative.

Details on this clone: Compared with germline, one end of the junction differs, possibly owing to a read error. The chain employs TRBV7-9 and TRBJ2-7; 7 nucleotides line up with TRBD2. The CDR3 has 15 residues. Germline V CDR1 and CDR2: SEHNR, FQNEAQ (reference sequence). CDR3 coding DNA: TGTTCCAGCAGCTTAGTCATGGGGAGGGCCTACGAGCAGTACTTC. Protein product: CSSSLVMGRAYEQYF.

V is TRBV5-1 and J is TRBJ1-3; no firm D call. Germline-derived CDR1 and CDR2 are SGHRS and YFSETQ. The CDR3 spans 15 residues. With 0 bases removed from V and 0 bases from J, the gap between germline ends came to 7 bases. CDR3 nucleotides: TGCGCCAGCAGCTTGGAGAGCTCCTCTGGAAACACCATATATTTT. It encodes CASSLESSSGNTIYF.

This clone was seen only a few times. The chain is built from TRBV13 and TRBJ1-1; D perhaps matches TRBD1 (6 bases). CDR3 length: 18 amino acids. Trimming took 6 bases from V and 4 from J, leaving 27 bases between them. CDR1 and CDR2 from the germline V gene are PRHDT and FYEKMQ (reference sequence). CDR3: CASSQAPGGSRFSTEAFF. CDR3 sequence (DNA): TGTGCCAGCAGTCAAGCCCCGGGGGGCTCTCGATTCAGCACTGAAGCTTTCTTT.

This chain links TRBV11-2 with TRBJ2-1; tentative D call: TRBD1 (7 bases). V shed 5 bases and J shed 0 bases, with 14 bases lying between them. The germline V gene has CDR1 SGHAT and CDR2 FQNNGV. The CDR3 consists of 16 residues. The CDR3 DNA reads as TGTGCCAGCAGCCCCCCAGGGGGGTTCTCCTACAATGAGCAGTTCTTC. Translated, it gives CASSPPGGFSYNEQFF.

V and J are TRBV27 and TRBJ2-2; tentative D call: TRBD1 (5 bases). The CDR3 consists of 14 residues. The germline V gene encodes CDR1 MNHEY and CDR2 SMNVEV (reference sequence). The germline V and J ends were trimmed by 2 bases and 8 bases, with 12 bases remaining between them. CDR3 sequence: CASSLNSGMGELFF. The CDR3 bases are TGTGCCAGCAGTTTAAATTCAGGGATGGGGGAGCTGTTTTTT.

The chain joins TRBV7-2 to TRBJ2-7; 7 nucleotides agree with TRBD2. From germline, CDR1 is SGHTA and CDR2 FQGNSA. The CDR3 spans 14 residues. J gave up 2 bases and V 5 bases, and 6 bases lay outside the gene matches. This CDR3 reads CASSPGGGPYEQYF. The CDR3 DNA is TGTGCCAGCAGCCCAGGCGGGGGTCCCTACGAGCAGTACTTC. The full variable domain, with the rest looked up from reference TRBV7-2 and TRBJ2-7, is GAGVSQSPSNKVTEKGKDVELRCDPISGHTALYWYRQSLGQGLEFLIYFQGNSAPDKSGLPSDRFSAERTGGSVSTLTIQRTQQEDSAVYLCASSPGGGPYEQYFGPGTRLTVT.

This clone was found once. The CDR3 DNA sequence: TGTGCCAGTAGTATCAGCAGACAGGGCTACACCTTC. It specifies CASSISRQGYTF. V is TRBV19 and J is TRBJ1-2, with D tentatively TRBD1 (5 bases). V lost 3 bases and J 8 bases, leaving 10 bases between the germline ends. Germline CDR1 is LNHDA and CDR2 is SQIVND (reference sequence). The CDR3 is 12 amino acids.

This clone was observed a handful of times. The chain joins TRBV2 to TRBJ2-4; 8 bases line up with TRBD1. Germline loops: CDR1 SNHLY, CDR2 FYNNEI. CDR3 length equals 16 residues. After removal of 7 bases from V and 1 base from J, the junction contained 9 bases not matched to a gene. The CDR3 DNA reads TGTGCCAGCAACAGCCAGGGGGCGGGGGCCAAAAACATTCAGTACTTC. This encodes CASNSQGAGAKNIQYF.

A single count supports this clone. The chain employs TRBV6-1 and TRBJ2-7; D unresolved. The germline CDR1 and CDR2 sequences are MNHNS and SASEGT. This CDR3 is 14 amino acids long. V dropped 2 bases and J dropped 3 bases, with 11 bases sitting between them. CDR3: CASSERNSFYEQYF. DNA of the CDR3: TGTGCCAGCAGTGAAAGGAACAGTTTCTACGAGCAGTACTTC.

The chain is built from TRBV11-3 and TRBJ2-5, with 8 bases fitting TRBD2. V was clipped by 8 bases and J by 1 base; unmatched bases: 9. The CDR3 is 15 amino acids. Germline assignment: CDR1 SGHNT and CDR2 YENEEA. The CDR3 sequence is CASRGGGMGQETQYF. The CDR3 coding sequence is TGTGCCAGCCGGGGGGGCGGGATGGGCCAAGAGACCCAGTACTTC.

The chain recombines TRBV19 with TRBJ2-1; 10 bases are shared with TRBD2. Germline trimming cut 5 bases from V and 10 bases from J; bases unmatched to any gene: 8. CDR1 is LNHDA, CDR2 SQIVND, per germline (reference sequence). The CDR3 sequence is 14 residues long. Written as DNA, the CDR3 is TGTGCCAGTAGTCTCTCCGGGACTAGCGCGGAGCAGTTCTTC. It encodes CASSLSGTSAEQFF.

In this sample, this clone turned up a few times. This chain links TRBV29-1 with TRBJ1-2; possible D gene TRBD1, 5 bases. The CDR3 covers 13 residues. Trimming pared 0 bases from V and 8 bases from J, leaving 13 bases between. Per germline, CDR1 SQVTM and CDR2 ANQGSEA. CDR3 in amino acids: CSVEEIRVDGYTF. The CDR3 DNA sequence: TGCAGCGTTGAAGAGATCAGGGTGGACGGCTACACCTTC.

The genes are TRBV6-6 and TRBJ2-7; 14 bases match TRBD2. There are 16 residues in the CDR3. The germline V gene has CDR1 MNHNY and CDR2 SVGAGI (reference sequence). J was trimmed by 4 bases and V by 2 bases; bases with no gene match: 4. CDR3 loop: CASSYPRTSGGYEQYF. The CDR3 coding sequence is TGTGCCAGCAGTTACCCTCGGACTAGCGGGGGGTACGAGCAGTACTTC.

This clone is a singleton in its sample. J is TRBJ2-3 and V is TRBV9; D is ambiguous. Trimming cost V 0 bases and J 1 base, with 12 bases left between them. The CDR3 covers 16 residues. From germline, CDR1 is SGDLS and CDR2 YYNGEE. The CDR3 is CASSVGLYLGTDTQYF. The CDR3 DNA reads TGTGCCAGCAGCGTAGGACTTTACCTAGGCACAGATACGCAGTATTTT.

V and J are TRBV6-6 and TRBJ1-2; D gene uncertain. Germline assignment: CDR1 MNHNY and CDR2 SVGAGI (reference sequence). Between the trimmed V and J ends, which lost 0 bases and 5 bases, there was a span of 7 bases. This CDR3 region has 13 residues. As DNA, the CDR3 is TGTGCCAGCAGTTACTCGGCCGATTATGGCTACACCTTC. Translation: CASSYSADYGYTF.

V is TRBV9 and J is TRBJ1-3, with D unclear. Per the germline V gene, CDR1 is SGDLS and CDR2 is YYNGEE. The CDR3 spans 14 residues. Trimming took 4 bases from V and 4 from J, leaving 12 bases between them. CDR3 residues: CASSPTSSGNTIYF. CDR3 nucleotides: TGTGCCAGCAGCCCAACCTCTAGCGGAAACACCATATATTTT.

The chain is built from TRBV5-4 and TRBJ1-1; D is unresolved. The CDR3 loop spans 15 amino acids. Per the germline V gene, CDR1 is SGHNT and CDR2 is YYREEE (reference sequence). V lost 3 bases to trimming and J lost 1 base, with 13 bases between them. The DNA for the CDR3 is TGTGCCAGCAGCTCCACCCAGAGAGGGAACACTGAAGCTTTCTTT. This translates into CASSSTQRGNTEAFF.

Remarks on this clone: A junction boundary mismatches the germline segment, possibly from a read error. The J gene is TRBJ1-2, the V gene TRBV19; D is undetermined. The CDR3 covers 12 residues. In germline, CDR1 is LNHDA, CDR2 SQIVND (reference sequence). The CDR3 bases are TGTGCCAGTAGTACCGGTCCGGTCTTCCTTCACTTC. It translates to CASSTGPVFLHF.

The chain carries TRBV2 and TRBJ2-1; a possible D gene is TRBD1 (5 bases). The germline CDR1 and CDR2 sequences are SNHLY and FYNNEI. This CDR3 spans 14 amino acids. The V and J ends lost 1 base and 5 bases respectively, with 9 bases between them. CDR3 sequence (DNA): TGTGCCAGCAGTGAAGGACAGATTAACAATGAGCAGTTCTTC. Translating it yields CASSEGQINNEQFF.

The V call is TRBV4-1, the J call TRBJ2-1, with 7 bases aligning to TRBD2. The CDR3 covers 16 residues. CDR1 is MGHRA, CDR2 YSYEKL, per germline. Trimming removed 0 bases from V and 3 bases from J; junction bases left unmatched: 5. The CDR3 spells CASSQDPGLDYNEQFF. CDR3 coding DNA: TGCGCCAGCAGCCAAGATCCCGGACTAGACTACAATGAGCAGTTCTTC.

The chain links TRBV6-6 to TRBJ1-5, with D possibly being TRBD1 (5 bases). Germline CDR1 reads MNHNY; CDR2 reads SVGAGI (reference sequence). This CDR3 is 14 amino acids long. Trimming left V 5 bases short and J 5 bases short, with 13 bases between. The chain's CDR3 is CASSPPGRDQPQHF. The CDR3 DNA sequence: TGTGCCAGCAGTCCCCCAGGGAGGGATCAGCCCCAGCATTTT.

The rearrangement links TRBV6-1 to TRBJ2-1, with TRBD2 as a possible D gene (5 bases). This CDR3 is built from 12 residues. V lost 7 bases, J lost 7 bases, and 11 bases lay in between. Germline CDR1 and CDR2: MNHNS and SASEGT. The CDR3 loop reads CASIGPGNEQFF. The CDR3 DNA is TGTGCCAGCATAGGCCCGGGAAATGAGCAGTTCTTC.